This T cell receptor beta chain came from a study of OX40 agonist ivuxolimab in advanced cancers. Study-level background: A male proportion of 82.7% was recorded, with mean age around 62 years and range about 20 to 85.

Concerning this clone itself: Its target is unknown.

Profiling relied on immunoSEQ multiplex PCR, and the TCRdb table lists in-frame clones only, not all of them. The table shows about 42,000 clones, with 70% to 85% occurring only once. Study observations and caveats: At 0.1 to 3.0 mg/kg, clonal expansion of CD4+ and CD8+ blood T cells had occurred by week 6. Averaging showed that CD8+ T cells had more expanded clones than CD4+ did.

Germline values: CDR1 SGHTA, CDR2 FQGNSA. Trimming cost V 8 bases and J 3 bases, with 16 bases left between them. The CDR3 spans 15 residues. The rearrangement uses TRBV7-2 and TRBJ1-4; tentatively, D is TRBD1 (5 bases). Material: CD4+ or CD8+ T cells sorted from blood, obtained in a trial of the OX40 agonist ivuxolimab. The TCR comes from an adult with an advanced solid tumor such as melanoma, head and neck, liver or kidney cancer. The CDR3 loop is CASGISGTANEKLFF. CDR3 sequence (DNA): TGTGCCAGCGGGATTTCCGGGACGGCTAATGAAAAACTGTTTTTT.